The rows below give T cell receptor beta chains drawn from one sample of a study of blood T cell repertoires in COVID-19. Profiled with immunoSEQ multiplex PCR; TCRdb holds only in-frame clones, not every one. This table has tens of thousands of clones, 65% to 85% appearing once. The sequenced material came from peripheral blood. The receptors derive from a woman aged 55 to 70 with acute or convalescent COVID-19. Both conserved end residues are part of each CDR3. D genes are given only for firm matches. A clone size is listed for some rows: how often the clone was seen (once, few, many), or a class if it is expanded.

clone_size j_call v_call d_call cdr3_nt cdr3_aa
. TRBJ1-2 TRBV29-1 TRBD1 TGCAGCGTCGCAAGCCCCCCAGGGGGTCGGGTTCTAAACTATGGCTACACCTTC CSVASPPGGRVLNYGYTF
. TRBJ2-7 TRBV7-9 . TGTGCCAGCAGCTTAGACGTACAGAGGGACGAGCAGTACTTC CASSLDVQRDEQYF
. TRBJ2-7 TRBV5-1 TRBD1 TGCGCCAGCAGCTTGAACGTTCGACAGGGGGACTACGAGCAGTACTTC CASSLNVRQGDYEQYF
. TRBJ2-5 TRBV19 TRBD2 TGTGCCAGTAGTGACGGGGGGGCCCGGGAGACCCAGTACTTC CASSDGGARETQYF
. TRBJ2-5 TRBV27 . TGTGCCAGCAGTTTACGGGGGTTCTGGGGCGAGACCCAGTACTTC CASSLRGFWGETQYF
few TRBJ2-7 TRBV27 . TGTGCCAGCAGTTTAACCTTACTCTCCTACGAGCAGTACTTC CASSLTLLSYEQYF
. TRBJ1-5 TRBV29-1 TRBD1 TGCAGCGCCAGCGGACAGGGTCAGCCCCAGCATTTT CSASGQGQPQHF
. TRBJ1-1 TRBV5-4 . TGTGCCAGCAGCCCGGAGACTTACACTGAAGCTTTCTTT CASSPETYTEAFF
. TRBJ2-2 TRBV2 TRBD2 TGTGCCAGCAGTGAACCGCTAGCGGGGGGGAAGAACACCGGGGAGCTGTTTTTT CASSEPLAGGKNTGELFF
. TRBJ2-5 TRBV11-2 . TGTGCCAGCAGCCCTCAAGAGACCCAGTACTTC CASSPQETQYF
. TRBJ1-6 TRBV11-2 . TGTGCCAGCAGCTTAGTTCCCCTCCAGGGTTATAATTCACCCCTCCACTTT CASSLVPLQGYNSPLHF
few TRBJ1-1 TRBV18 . TGTGCCATCCGCAAGTCGGGCCAGGGGAACACTGAAGCTTTCTTT CAIRKSGQGNTEAFF
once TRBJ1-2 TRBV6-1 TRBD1 TGTGCCAGCAGTGAACGAGGGGGCGAGTACACCTTC CASSERGGEYTF
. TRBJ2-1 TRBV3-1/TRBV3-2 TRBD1 TGTGCCAGCAGCCCCGGACAGGTGCGCAATGAGCAGTTCTTC CASSPGQVRNEQFF
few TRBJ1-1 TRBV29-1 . TGCAGCGTCTCTCTAGGGGCGAACACTGAAGCTTTCTTT CSVSLGANTEAFF